The source of this T cell receptor beta chain is a study of blood T cell repertoires in COVID-19. Profiling relied on immunoSEQ multiplex PCR, and the TCRdb table lists in-frame clones only, not all of them. Seen here are approximately 250,000 clones, more than 70% observed once, and the top ten hold 1% to 1.5%. The germline V gene has CDR1 MDHEN and CDR2 SYDVKM. CDR3 length equals 13 residues. The V gene lost 6 bases and the J gene lost 4 bases, with 10 bases spanning the gap. Sample: PBMCs or T cells enriched from blood (not recorded which). This receptor was identified in a woman in her 40s with acute COVID-19. V gene TRBV28 combines with J gene TRBJ2-1; D is possibly TRBD2 (6 bases). CDR3 in amino acids: CASSSGTYNEQFF. CDR3 coding DNA: TGTGCCAGCAGCTCCGGGACTTACAATGAGCAGTTCTTC.